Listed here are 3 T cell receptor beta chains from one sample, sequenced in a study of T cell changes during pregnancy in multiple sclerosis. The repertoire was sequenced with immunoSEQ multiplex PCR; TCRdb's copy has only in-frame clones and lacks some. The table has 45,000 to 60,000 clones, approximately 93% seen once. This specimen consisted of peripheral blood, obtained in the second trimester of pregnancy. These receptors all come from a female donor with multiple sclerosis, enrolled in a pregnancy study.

The CDR3 DNA reads TGCAGTGCTGCCCGGGGCTCCTACGAGCAGTACTTC. Its protein is CSAARGSYEQYF. This chain connects TRBV29-1 to TRBJ2-7; TRBD2 might be the D (5 bases). The CDR3 has 12 residues. The V gene's germline CDR1 is SQVTM and CDR2 ANQGSEA.

The CDR3 bases are TGTGCCAGCAGCCCCCCGGGGGGGAGGAGTTACAATGAGCAGTTCTTC. This encodes CASSPPGGRSYNEQFF. V usage is TRBV5-4 and J usage is TRBJ2-1; 8 bases match TRBD2. The ends lost 4 bases at V and 4 bases at J; junction bases unmatched: 10. CDR1 and CDR2 from the germline V gene are SGHNT and YYREEE (reference sequence). This CDR3 spans 16 amino acids.

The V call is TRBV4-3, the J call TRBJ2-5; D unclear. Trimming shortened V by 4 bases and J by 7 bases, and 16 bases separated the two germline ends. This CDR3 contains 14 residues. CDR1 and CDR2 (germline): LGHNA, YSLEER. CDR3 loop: CASSLWRQASTQYF. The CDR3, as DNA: TGCGCCAGCAGCCTATGGCGCCAGGCCTCGACCCAGTACTTC.